This record covers a single TCR beta chain. Its antigen is unidentified. These data come from a study of blood T cells in healthy people across ages. Germline CDR1 reads SEHNR; CDR2 reads FQNEAQ (reference sequence). There are 16 residues in the CDR3. J gave up 5 bases and V 5 bases, and 9 bases lay outside the gene matches. The study, taken as a whole, reports: Investigators treated diversity estimates from one million T cells as underestimates.

Then a second PCR, running roughly 7 to 12 cycles, was carried out with a sample-barcoded 5' primer and a J-beta primer mix. One entry per CDR3 protein results from TCRdb running MiXCR on the 5' RACE reads. Of just over 1 million distinct CDR3 sequences in the sample, 45% were seen once. The genes are TRBV7-9 and TRBJ2-5; TRBD2 aligns across 12 bases. The sequenced sample consisted of blood. This receptor was taken from an older woman in good health. The CDR3 protein is CASSPPRTSGRETQYF. The CDR3 nucleotides are TGTGCCAGCAGCCCCCCTAGAACTAGCGGGAGGGAGACCCAGTACTTC.